A selection of T cell receptor beta chains follows, all from one sample in a study of PD-L1 blockade in urothelial cancer. Repertoires were generated with immunoSEQ multiplex PCR, while TCRdb's copy carries only in-frame clones and drops some. The repertoire holds 80,000 to 130,000 clones, with over 80% as singletons. Here the sequenced sample was PBMCs, taken around atezolizumab (anti-PD-L1) treatment. The receptors originated from a woman of 80 years or more with urothelial cancer. Each CDR3 is given with its conserved first and last residue. The D gene is left open where the match is weak. Clone size, where shown, is once, few, many, or a class for clones that have expanded.

>TRBD2|TRBJ2-4|TRBV6-1|18|-
TGTGCCAGCAGTGGTGGGACTAGCGTCGATCTTGCCAAAAACATTCAGTACTTC
CASSGGTSVDLAKNIQYF
>-|TRBJ1-2|TRBV19|12|-
TGTGCCAGTACCCCGGACAGCTATGGCTACACCTTC
CASTPDSYGYTF
>-|TRBJ2-7|TRBV25-1|14|-
TGTGCCAGCAGTGCCGAGACAAACTCCTACGAGCAGTACTTC
CASSAETNSYEQYF
>TRBD2|TRBJ2-7|TRBV6-5|13|once
TGTGCCAGCAGTGCCCGGGGGGCCTACGAGCAGTACTTC
CASSARGAYEQYF
>-|TRBJ2-7|TRBV5-4|12|-
TGTGCCAGCAGCTTGGAGTTCGCGGAGCAGTACTTC
CASSLEFAEQYF
>-|TRBJ1-2|TRBV19|13|-
TGTGCCAGTAGGATGGTTGGAGGAGATGGCTACACCTTC
CASRMVGGDGYTF
>TRBD2|TRBJ2-1|TRBV4-2|18|-
TGTGCCAGCAGCCAAGATGGGGGACTAGCGGGACTTTACAATGAGCAGTTCTTC
CASSQDGGLAGLYNEQFF
>TRBD2|TRBJ2-7|TRBV6-5|14|once
TGTGCCAGCAGGAACTCCTGGGGGGGAAGCGAGCAGTACTTC
CASRNSWGGSEQYF
>TRBD1|TRBJ1-5|TRBV30|14|-
TGTGCCTGGAAAGGACAGGGGCAAAATCAGCCCCAGCATTTT
CAWKGQGQNQPQHF
>-|TRBJ2-7|TRBV6-1|14|once
TGTGCCAGCAGCGGTATGGGCGATGTCTACGAGCAGTACTTC
CASSGMGDVYEQYF
>-|TRBJ1-5|TRBV5-3|17|-
TGTGCCAGAAGCCCCATTACAGGTATCTATAGCAATCAGCCCCAGCATTTT
CARSPITGIYSNQPQHF
>-|TRBJ2-7|TRBV5-4|14|-
TGTGCCAGCAGCATACAGGGTTACTCCTACGAGCAGTACTTC
CASSIQGYSYEQYF
>TRBD2|TRBJ2-1|TRBV5-4|17|-
TGTGCCAGCAGCTTGAGTAGCGGGAGGGCCACCTACAATGAGCAGTTCTTC
CASSLSSGRATYNEQFF
>-|TRBJ2-1|TRBV29-1|14|-
TGCAGCGTCTTAGGAGGGAGCTCCTACAATGAGCAGTTCTTC
CSVLGGSSYNEQFF
>TRBD1|TRBJ1-2|TRBV5-6|16|-
TGTGCCAGCAGCTGGACAGGGGGCAGATTGGACTATGGCTACACCTTC
CASSWTGGRLDYGYTF
>TRBD2|TRBJ2-3|TRBV7-3|17|-
TGTGCCAGCAGCTCTCCTGGAAGCGGGAGGGCCGTTGATACGCAGTATTTT
CASSSPGSGRAVDTQYF
>-|TRBJ2-2|TRBV5-1|14|-
TGCGCCAGCAGGGGGGCCGGGAACACCGGGGAGCTGTTTTTT
CASRGAGNTGELFF